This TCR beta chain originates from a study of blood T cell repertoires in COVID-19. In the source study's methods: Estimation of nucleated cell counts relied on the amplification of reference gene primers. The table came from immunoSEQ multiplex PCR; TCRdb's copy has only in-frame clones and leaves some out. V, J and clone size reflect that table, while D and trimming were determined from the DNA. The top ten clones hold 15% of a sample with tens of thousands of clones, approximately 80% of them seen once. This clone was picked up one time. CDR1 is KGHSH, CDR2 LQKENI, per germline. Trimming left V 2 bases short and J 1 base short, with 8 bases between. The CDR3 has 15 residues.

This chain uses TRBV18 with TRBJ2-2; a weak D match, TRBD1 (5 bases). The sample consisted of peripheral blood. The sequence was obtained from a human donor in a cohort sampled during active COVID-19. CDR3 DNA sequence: TGTGCCAGCTCACCATTACAGGTGAACACCGGGGAGCTGTTTTTT. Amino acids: CASSPLQVNTGELFF. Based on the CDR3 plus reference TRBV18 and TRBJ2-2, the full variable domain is NAGVMQNPRHLVRRRGQEARLRCSPMKGHSHVYWYRQLPEEGLKFMVYLQKENIIDESGMPKERFSAEFPKEGPSILRIQQVVRGDSAAYFCASSPLQVNTGELFFGEGSRLTVL.